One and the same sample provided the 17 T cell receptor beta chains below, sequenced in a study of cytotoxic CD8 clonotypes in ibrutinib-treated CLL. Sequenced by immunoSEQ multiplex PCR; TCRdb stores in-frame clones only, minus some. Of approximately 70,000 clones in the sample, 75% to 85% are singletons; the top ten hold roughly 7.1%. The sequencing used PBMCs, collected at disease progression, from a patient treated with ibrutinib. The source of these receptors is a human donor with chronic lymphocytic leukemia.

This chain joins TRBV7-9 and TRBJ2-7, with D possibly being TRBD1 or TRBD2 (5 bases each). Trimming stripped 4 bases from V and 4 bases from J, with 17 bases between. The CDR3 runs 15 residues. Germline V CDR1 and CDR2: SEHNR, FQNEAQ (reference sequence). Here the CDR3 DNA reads TGTGCCAGCAGCTCCGGGACCCTCGAAGGATACGAGCAGTACTTC. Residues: CASSSGTLEGYEQYF.

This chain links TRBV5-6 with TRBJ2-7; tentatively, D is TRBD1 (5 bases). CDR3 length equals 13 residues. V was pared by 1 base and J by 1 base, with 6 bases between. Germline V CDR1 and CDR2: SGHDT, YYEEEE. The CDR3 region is CASSLKGSYEQYF. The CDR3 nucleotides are TGTGCCAGCAGCTTGAAGGGGTCCTACGAGCAGTACTTC.

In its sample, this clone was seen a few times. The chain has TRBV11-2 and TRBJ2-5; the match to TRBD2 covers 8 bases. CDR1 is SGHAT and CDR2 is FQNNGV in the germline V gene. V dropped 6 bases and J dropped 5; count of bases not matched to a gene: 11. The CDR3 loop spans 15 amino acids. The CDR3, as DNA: TGTGCCAGCAGACTCTTTACCGGGACTAGGGAGACCCAGTACTTC. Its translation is CASRLFTGTRETQYF.

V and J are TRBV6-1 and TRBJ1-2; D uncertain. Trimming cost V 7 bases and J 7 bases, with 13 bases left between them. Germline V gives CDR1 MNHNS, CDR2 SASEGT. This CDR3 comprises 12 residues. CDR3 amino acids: CASTGRRTGYTF. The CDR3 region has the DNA TGTGCCAGCACAGGTAGACGTACTGGCTACACCTTC.

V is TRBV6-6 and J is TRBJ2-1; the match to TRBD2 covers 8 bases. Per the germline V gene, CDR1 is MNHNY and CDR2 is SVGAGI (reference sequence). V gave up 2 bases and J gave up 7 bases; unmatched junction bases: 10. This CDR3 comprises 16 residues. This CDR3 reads CASSYLDGGAFNEQFF. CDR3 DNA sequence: TGTGCCAGCAGTTACCTAGACGGGGGGGCTTTTAATGAGCAGTTCTTC.

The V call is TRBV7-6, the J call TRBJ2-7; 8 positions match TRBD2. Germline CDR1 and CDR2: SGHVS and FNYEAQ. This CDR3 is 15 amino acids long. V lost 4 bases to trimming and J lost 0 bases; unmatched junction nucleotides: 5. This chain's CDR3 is CASSSTSGPSYEQYF. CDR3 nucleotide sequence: TGTGCCAGCAGCTCCACTAGCGGACCCTCCTACGAGCAGTACTTC. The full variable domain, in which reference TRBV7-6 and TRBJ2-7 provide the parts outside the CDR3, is GAGVSQSPRYKVTKRGQDVALRCDPISGHVSLYWYRQALGQGPEFLTYFNYEAQQDKSGLPNDRFSAERPEGSISTLTIQRTEQRDSAMYRCASSSTSGPSYEQYFGPGTRLTVT.

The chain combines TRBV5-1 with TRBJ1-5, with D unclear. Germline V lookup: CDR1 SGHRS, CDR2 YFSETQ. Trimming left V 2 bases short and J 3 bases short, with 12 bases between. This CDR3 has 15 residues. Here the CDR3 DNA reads TGCGCCAGCAGCTTCGGCATTAGTCCCAATCAGCCCCAGCATTTT. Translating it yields CASSFGISPNQPQHF.

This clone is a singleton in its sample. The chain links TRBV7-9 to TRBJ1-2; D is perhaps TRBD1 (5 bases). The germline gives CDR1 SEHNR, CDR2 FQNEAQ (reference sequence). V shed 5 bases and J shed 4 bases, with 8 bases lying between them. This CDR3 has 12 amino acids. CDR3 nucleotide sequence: TGTGCCAGCAGCCGGGACCTCTATGGCTACACCTTC. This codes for CASSRDLYGYTF.

This chain's CDR3 is CASSGTVGTEAFF. The CDR3 coding sequence is TGTGCCAGTTCGGGGACAGTTGGGACTGAAGCTTTCTTT. This chain connects TRBV19 to TRBJ1-1; 7 bases line up with TRBD1. Germline values: CDR1 LNHDA, CDR2 SQIVND (reference sequence). This CDR3 has 13 residues. Trimming removed 8 bases from V and 5 bases from J; junction bases left unmatched: 8.

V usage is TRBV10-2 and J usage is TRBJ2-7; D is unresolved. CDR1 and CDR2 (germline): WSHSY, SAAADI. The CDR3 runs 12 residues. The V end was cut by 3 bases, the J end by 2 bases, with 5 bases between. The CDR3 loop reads CASSDHPYEQYF. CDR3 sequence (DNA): TGCGCCAGCAGTGACCACCCCTACGAGCAGTACTTC.

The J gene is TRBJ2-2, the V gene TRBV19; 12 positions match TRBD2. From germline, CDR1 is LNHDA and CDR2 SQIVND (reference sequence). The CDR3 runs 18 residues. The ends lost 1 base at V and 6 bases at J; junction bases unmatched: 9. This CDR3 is CASSIALLAGGGAGELFF. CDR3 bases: TGTGCCAGTAGTATAGCTCTACTAGCGGGGGGAGGCGCCGGGGAGCTGTTTTTT.

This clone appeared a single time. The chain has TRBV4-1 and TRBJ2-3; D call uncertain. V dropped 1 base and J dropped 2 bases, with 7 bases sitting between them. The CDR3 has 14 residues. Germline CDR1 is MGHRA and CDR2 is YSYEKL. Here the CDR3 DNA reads TGCGCCAGCAGCCAAGTGGGGTTCACAGATACGCAGTATTTT. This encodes CASSQVGFTDTQYF.

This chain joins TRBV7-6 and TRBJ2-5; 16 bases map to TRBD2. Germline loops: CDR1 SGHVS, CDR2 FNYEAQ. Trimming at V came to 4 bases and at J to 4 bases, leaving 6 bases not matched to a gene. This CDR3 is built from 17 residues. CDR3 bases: TGTGCCAGCAGCTCAGGGGGACTAGCGGGAGGGCCAGAGACCCAGTACTTC. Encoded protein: CASSSGGLAGGPETQYF.

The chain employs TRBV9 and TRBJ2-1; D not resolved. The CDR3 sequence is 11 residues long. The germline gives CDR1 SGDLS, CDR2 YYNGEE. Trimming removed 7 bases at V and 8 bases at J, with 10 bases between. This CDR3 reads CASGHLDEQFF. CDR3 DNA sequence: TGTGCCAGCGGCCATTTGGATGAGCAGTTCTTC.

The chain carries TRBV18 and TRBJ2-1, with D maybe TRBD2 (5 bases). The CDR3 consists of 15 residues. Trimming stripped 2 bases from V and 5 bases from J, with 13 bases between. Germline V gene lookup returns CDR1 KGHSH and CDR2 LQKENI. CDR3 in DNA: TGTGCCAGCTCACCATTAGCTAGCTTCGACAATGAGCAGTTCTTC. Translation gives CASSPLASFDNEQFF.

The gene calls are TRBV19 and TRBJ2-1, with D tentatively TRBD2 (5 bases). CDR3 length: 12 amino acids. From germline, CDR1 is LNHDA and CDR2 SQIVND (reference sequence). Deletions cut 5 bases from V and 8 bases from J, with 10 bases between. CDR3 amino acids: CASSSAGDEQFF. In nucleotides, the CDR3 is TGTGCCAGTAGTTCTGCGGGCGATGAGCAGTTCTTC.

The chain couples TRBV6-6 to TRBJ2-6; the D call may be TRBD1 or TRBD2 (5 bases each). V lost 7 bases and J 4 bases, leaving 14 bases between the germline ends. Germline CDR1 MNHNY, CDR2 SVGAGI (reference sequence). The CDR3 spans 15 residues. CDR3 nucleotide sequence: TGTGCCAGCACCCCTTGGTGGGACGGGGCCAACGTCCTGACTTTC. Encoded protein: CASTPWWDGANVLTF.